This T cell receptor (beta chain) was profiled in a study of cytomegalovirus exposure and HLA in healthy donors. PCR involved 60 Vbeta and 13 Jbeta primers. Data came from immunoSEQ multiplex PCR; TCRdb stores just in-frame clones and leaves some out. The repertoire holds 100,000 to 120,000 clones, with around 85% as singletons. With V trimmed by 2 bases and J by 1 base, 3 bases remained unmatched. This CDR3 contains 15 residues. The germline gives CDR1 MNHNS, CDR2 SASEGT. The sample consisted of PBMCs. V usage is TRBV6-1 and J usage is TRBJ1-1, with 8 bases identical to TRBD1. This clonotype was sampled from a man in his forties or fifties in good health and CMV-seronegative. The CDR3 region has the DNA TGTGCCAGCAGTGAATCCGGGACAGGGAACACTGAAGCTTTCTTT. It translates to CASSESGTGNTEAFF.